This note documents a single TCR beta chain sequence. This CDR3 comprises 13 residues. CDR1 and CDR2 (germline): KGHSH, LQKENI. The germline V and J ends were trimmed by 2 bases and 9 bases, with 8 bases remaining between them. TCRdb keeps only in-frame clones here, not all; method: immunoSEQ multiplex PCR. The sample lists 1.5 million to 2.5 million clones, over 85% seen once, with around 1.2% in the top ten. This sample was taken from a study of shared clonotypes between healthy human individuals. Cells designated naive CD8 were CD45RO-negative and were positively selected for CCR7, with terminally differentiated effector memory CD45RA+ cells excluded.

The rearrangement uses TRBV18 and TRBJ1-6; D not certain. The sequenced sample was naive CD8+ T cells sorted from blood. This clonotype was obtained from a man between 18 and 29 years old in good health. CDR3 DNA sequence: TGTGCCAGCTCACCAGGGTTCAGTTCACCCCTCCACTTT. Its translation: CASSPGFSSPLHF.